This T cell receptor beta chain emerged from a study of cytomegalovirus exposure and HLA in healthy donors. The PCR employed 60 Vbeta primers together with 13 Jbeta primers. The repertoire was sequenced with immunoSEQ multiplex PCR; TCRdb's copy has only in-frame clones and lacks some. Of approximately 130,000 clones detected, around 80% appear once; the ten largest clones hold around 3.6%. V was clipped by 0 bases and J by 8 bases, with 10 bases between them. This CDR3 spans 13 amino acids. Germline V gene data show CDR1 as MNHEY and CDR2 as SMNVEV (reference sequence). Sequenced input: PBMCs. This chain connects TRBV27 to TRBJ1-2; D is unresolved. The source of this sequence is a woman between 40 and 50 years old in good health and CMV-seronegative. The CDR3 is CASSLSGGPGYTF. DNA for the CDR3: TGTGCCAGCAGTTTATCAGGAGGGCCAGGCTACACCTTC.